The 15 T cell receptor beta chains presented below share a single source sample, sequenced in a study of control samples from healthy donors and cancer patients. Assay used: immunoSEQ multiplex PCR; TCRdb lists only in-frame clones, some missing. The sample lists around 130,000 clones, around nine tenths occurring once. The specimen was blood. The source is a man aged 45-65 years in good health.

This chain links TRBV28 with TRBJ1-3; D uncertain. Germline loops: CDR1 MDHEN, CDR2 SYDVKM. This CDR3 has 13 amino acids. Trimming cost V 4 bases and J 1 base, with 5 bases left between them. CDR3 loop: CASSSTSGNTIYF. The CDR3 bases are TGTGCCAGCAGTTCGACTTCTGGAAACACCATATATTTT.

This chain joins TRBV28 and TRBJ2-7; tentative D call: TRBD2 (6 bases). The CDR3 contains 15 residues. Germline V CDR1 and CDR2: MDHEN, SYDVKM. Trimming pared 5 bases from V and 0 bases from J, leaving 14 bases between. The chain's CDR3 is CASSTPGGSSYEQYF. DNA of the CDR3: TGTGCCAGCAGTACTCCCGGGGGAAGCTCCTACGAGCAGTACTTC.

The rearrangement joins TRBV2 to TRBJ1-5, with TRBD1 matching over 8 bases. J was trimmed by 2 bases and V by 3 bases; bases with no gene match: 3. This CDR3 is built from 15 residues. Per the germline V gene, CDR1 is SNHLY and CDR2 is FYNNEI. CDR3 sequence (DNA): TGTGCCAGCAGTGATGACAGGGGTGGCAATCAGCCCCAGCATTTT. Translating gives CASSDDRGGNQPQHF.

The rearrangement links TRBV27 to TRBJ2-7; 8 nucleotides line up with TRBD1. This CDR3 is built from 14 residues. The V gene end was trimmed by 6 bases and the J gene end by 0 bases; junction bases not matched to a gene: 4. Germline values: CDR1 MNHEY, CDR2 SMNVEV (reference sequence). The CDR3 loop is CASRSGTGSYEQYF. The CDR3 nucleotides read TGTGCCAGCAGGTCCGGGACAGGCTCCTACGAGCAGTACTTC.

The V gene is TRBV15, the J gene TRBJ2-3; D unclear. Germline CDR1 is LNHNV and CDR2 is YYDKDF (reference sequence). V lost 0 bases, J lost 6 bases, and 19 bases lay in between. The CDR3 totals 17 residues. The CDR3 loop reads CATSRDRAPAYSDTQYF. The CDR3 DNA is TGTGCCACCAGCAGAGATCGGGCACCCGCCTATTCGGATACGCAGTATTTT.

V gene TRBV30 combines with J gene TRBJ2-1; D unresolved. Germline CDR1 is GTSNPN and CDR2 is SVGIG (reference sequence). V shed 3 bases and J shed 5 bases, with 2 bases lying between them. The CDR3 is 10 residues long. The CDR3 DNA follows: TGTGCCTGGAGCCACAATGAGCAGTTCTTC. Amino acid sequence: CAWSHNEQFF.

The J gene is TRBJ1-1, the V gene TRBV11-2; D gene unclear. Per germline, CDR1 SGHAT and CDR2 FQNNGV. V was cut by 2 bases and J by 4 bases, with 11 bases left in between. The CDR3 is 14 residues long. CDR3 DNA: TGTGCCAGCAGCTTATCGATGAGTAGCACTGAAGCTTTCTTT. This translates into CASSLSMSSTEAFF.

The rearrangement joins TRBV28 to TRBJ1-1, with D unclear. Trimming took off 7 bases at V and 1 base at J, with 4 bases between the two ends. The CDR3 spans 11 residues. CDR1 and CDR2 (germline): MDHEN, SYDVKM. The CDR3 is CASNRNTEAFF. DNA for the CDR3: TGTGCCAGCAACAGGAACACTGAAGCTTTCTTT. The full variable domain, rest sourced from reference TRBV28 and TRBJ1-1, is DVKVTQSSRYLVKRTGEKVFLECVQDMDHENMFWYRQDPGLGLRLIYFSYDVKMKEKGDIPEGYSVSREKKERFSLILESASTNQTSMYLCASNRNTEAFFGQGTRLTVV.

As for this clone: Other DNA sequences in this sample translate to the same CDR3. The J gene is TRBJ2-6, the V gene TRBV15; TRBD1 agrees at 8 bases. Trimming at V came to 0 bases and at J to 0 bases, leaving 4 bases not matched to a gene. The length of the CDR3 is 18 residues. Germline V gene data show CDR1 as LNHNV and CDR2 as YYDKDF (reference sequence). CDR3 loop: CATSRDPGQASGANVLTF. The CDR3 region has the DNA TGTGCCACCAGCAGAGACCCGGGACAGGCCTCTGGGGCCAACGTCCTGACTTTC. The full variable domain, its missing parts supplied by reference TRBV15 and TRBJ2-6, is DAMVIQNPRYQVTQFGKPVTLSCSQTLNHNVMYWYQQKSSQAPKLLFHYYDKDFNNEADTPDNFQSRRPNTSFCFLDIRSPGLGDTAMYLCATSRDPGQASGANVLTFGAGSRLTVL.

A single count supports this clone. The CDR3 sequence is CASSQAGVETQYF. The CDR3 DNA follows: TGTGCCAGCAGCCAGGCGGGTGTAGAGACCCAGTACTTC. The chain carries TRBV4-2 and TRBJ2-5, with D perhaps TRBD2 (5 bases). There are 13 residues in the CDR3. V was trimmed by 3 bases and J by 4 bases, leaving 9 bases between them. CDR1 and CDR2 from the germline V gene are LGHNA and YNFKEQ.

This CDR3 reads CAWNGAGSPGELFF. As DNA, the CDR3 is TGTGCCTGGAACGGAGCGGGGTCTCCCGGGGAGCTGTTTTTT. The rearrangement links TRBV30 to TRBJ2-2; 7 bases fit TRBD2. The J segment lost 6 bases and the V segment lost 4 bases, leaving 8 bases of the junction unmatched. The CDR3 length is 14 residues. The germline V gene has CDR1 GTSNPN and CDR2 SVGIG (reference sequence).

In this sample, this clone turned up once. The chain recombines TRBV7-8 with TRBJ1-5; possibly TRBD1 for D (6 bases). Germline V gene sequence: CDR1 SGHVS, CDR2 FQNEAQ. V lost 4 bases and J 0 bases, leaving 7 bases between the germline ends. The CDR3 is made up of 14 amino acids. CDR3 residues: CASSWTDSNQPQHF. The DNA of the CDR3 is TGTGCCAGCAGCTGGACAGATAGCAATCAGCCCCAGCATTTT.

The rearrangement joins TRBV11-2 to TRBJ2-1; 7 bases align to TRBD1. V shed 3 bases and J 2 bases; nucleotides not matched to a gene: 4. Germline V gene lookup returns CDR1 SGHAT and CDR2 FQNNGV. The CDR3 totals 15 residues. The CDR3 here is CASSLDRPTYNEQFF. CDR3 nucleotides: TGTGCCAGCAGCTTGGACAGGCCGACCTACAATGAGCAGTTCTTC. The variable domain in full, completed from reference TRBV11-2 and TRBJ2-1, reads EAGVAQSPRYKIIEKRQSVAFWCNPISGHATLYWYQQILGQGPKLLIQFQNNGVVDDSQLPKDRFSAERLKGVDSTLKIQPAKLEDSAVYLCASSLDRPTYNEQFFGPGTRLTVL.

The rearrangement uses TRBV9 and TRBJ2-5; D is possibly TRBD1 or TRBD2 (5 bases each). V shed 0 bases and J shed 5 bases, with 11 bases lying between them. The CDR3 runs to 14 residues. Looked up from germline, CDR1 is SGDLS and CDR2 is YYNGEE. The CDR3 nucleotides are TGTGCCAGCAGCGTAGGAGGGACCGGGGAGACCCAGTACTTC. Protein: CASSVGGTGETQYF.

This chain links TRBV14 with TRBJ2-3; TRBD2 is a possible D gene (6 bases). The length of the CDR3 is 17 residues. V was clipped by 1 base and J by 1 base, with 15 bases between them. CDR1 SGHDN and CDR2 FVKESK come from the germline V gene. In nucleotides, the CDR3 is TGTGCCAGCAGCCAAGGCCTTGGGACTCGGCGCACAGATACGCAGTATTTT. Its protein product is CASSQGLGTRRTDTQYF.